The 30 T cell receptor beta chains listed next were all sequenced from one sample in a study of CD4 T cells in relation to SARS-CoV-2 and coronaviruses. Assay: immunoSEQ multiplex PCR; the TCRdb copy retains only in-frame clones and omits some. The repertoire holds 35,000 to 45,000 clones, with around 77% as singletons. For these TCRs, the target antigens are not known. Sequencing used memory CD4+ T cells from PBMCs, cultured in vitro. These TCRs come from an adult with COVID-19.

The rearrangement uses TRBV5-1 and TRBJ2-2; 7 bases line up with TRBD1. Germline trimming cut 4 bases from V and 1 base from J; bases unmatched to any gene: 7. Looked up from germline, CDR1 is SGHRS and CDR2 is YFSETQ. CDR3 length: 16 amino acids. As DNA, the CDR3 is TGCGCCAGCAGCGACGACCGGACAGGGAACACCGGGGAGCTGTTTTTT. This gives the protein CASSDDRTGNTGELFF.

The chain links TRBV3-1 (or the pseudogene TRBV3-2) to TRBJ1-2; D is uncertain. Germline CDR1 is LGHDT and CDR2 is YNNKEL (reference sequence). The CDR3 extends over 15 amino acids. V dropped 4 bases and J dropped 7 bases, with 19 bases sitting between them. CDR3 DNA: TGTGCCAGCAGCCTGGCCACTGTGGGGTTCGGTGGCTACACCTTC. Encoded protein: CASSLATVGFGGYTF.

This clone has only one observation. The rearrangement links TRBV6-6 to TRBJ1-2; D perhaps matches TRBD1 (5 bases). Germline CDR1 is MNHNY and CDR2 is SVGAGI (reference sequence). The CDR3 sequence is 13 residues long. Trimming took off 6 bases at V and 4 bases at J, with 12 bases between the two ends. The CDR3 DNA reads TGTGCCAGCAGCCCCGGGACCGGCTATGGCTACACCTTC. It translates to CASSPGTGYGYTF.

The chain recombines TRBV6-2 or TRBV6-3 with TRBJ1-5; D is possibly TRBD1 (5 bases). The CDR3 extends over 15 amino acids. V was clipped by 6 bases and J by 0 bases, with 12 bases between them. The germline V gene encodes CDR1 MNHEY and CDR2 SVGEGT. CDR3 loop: CASSRRQNSNQPQHF. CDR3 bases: TGTGCCAGCAGCCGCAGACAGAATAGCAATCAGCCCCAGCATTTT.

The CDR3: CSVPKTGYTGELFF. The CDR3 DNA reads as TGCAGCGTTCCTAAGACAGGGTACACCGGGGAGCTGTTTTTT. The J gene is TRBJ2-2, the V gene TRBV29-1; 7 nucleotides agree with TRBD1. With 5 bases clipped from V and 3 bases from J, the junction kept 6 bases outside the gene matches. The CDR3 extends over 14 amino acids. Looked up from germline, CDR1 is SQVTM and CDR2 is ANQGSEA.

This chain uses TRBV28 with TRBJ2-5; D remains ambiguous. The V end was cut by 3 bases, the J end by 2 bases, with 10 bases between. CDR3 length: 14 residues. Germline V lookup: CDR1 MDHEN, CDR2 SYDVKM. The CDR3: CASSFLTDQETQYF. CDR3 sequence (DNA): TGTGCCAGCAGTTTTCTCACAGATCAAGAGACCCAGTACTTC.

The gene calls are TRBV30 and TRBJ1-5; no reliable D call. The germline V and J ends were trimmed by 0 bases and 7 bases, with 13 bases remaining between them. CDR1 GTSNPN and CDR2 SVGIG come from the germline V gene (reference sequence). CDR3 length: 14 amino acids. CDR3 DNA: TGTGCCTGGAGTGTACATTGGGATGCCCAGCCCCAGCATTTT. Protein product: CAWSVHWDAQPQHF. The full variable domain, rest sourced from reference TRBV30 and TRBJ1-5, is SQTIHQWPATLVQPVGSPLSLECTVEGTSNPNLYWYRQAAGRGLQLLFYSVGIGQISSEVPQNLSASRPQDRQFILSSKKLLLSDSGFYLCAWSVHWDAQPQHFGDGTRLSIL.

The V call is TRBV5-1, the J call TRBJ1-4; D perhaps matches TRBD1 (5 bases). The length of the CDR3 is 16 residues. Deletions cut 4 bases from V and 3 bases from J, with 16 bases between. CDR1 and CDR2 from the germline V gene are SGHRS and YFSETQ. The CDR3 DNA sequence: TGCGCCAGCAGCCCGGTGGCGACAGTCTCTAATGAAAAACTGTTTTTT. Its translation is CASSPVATVSNEKLFF.

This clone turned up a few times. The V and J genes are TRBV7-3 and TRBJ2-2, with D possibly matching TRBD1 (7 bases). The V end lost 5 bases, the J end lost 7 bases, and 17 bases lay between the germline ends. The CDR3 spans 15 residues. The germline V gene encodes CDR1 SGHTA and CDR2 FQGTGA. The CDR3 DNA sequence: TGTGCCAGCAGCCCACAGGGGCTGGAGGGCGGGGAGCTGTTTTTT. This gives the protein CASSPQGLEGGELFF.

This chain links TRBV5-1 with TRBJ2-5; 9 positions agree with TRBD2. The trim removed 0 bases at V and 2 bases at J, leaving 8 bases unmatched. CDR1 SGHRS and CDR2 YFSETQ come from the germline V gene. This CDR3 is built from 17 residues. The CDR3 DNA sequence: TGCGCCAGCAGCTTGGCTGTTAGCGGGAGCTGGCAAGAGACCCAGTACTTC. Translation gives CASSLAVSGSWQETQYF.

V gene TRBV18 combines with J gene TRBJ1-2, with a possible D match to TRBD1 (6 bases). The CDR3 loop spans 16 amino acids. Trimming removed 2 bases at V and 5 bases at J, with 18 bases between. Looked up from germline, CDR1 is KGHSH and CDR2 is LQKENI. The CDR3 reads CASSPGTSPGGYGYTF. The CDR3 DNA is TGTGCCAGCTCACCAGGGACATCCCCCGGAGGGTATGGCTACACCTTC.

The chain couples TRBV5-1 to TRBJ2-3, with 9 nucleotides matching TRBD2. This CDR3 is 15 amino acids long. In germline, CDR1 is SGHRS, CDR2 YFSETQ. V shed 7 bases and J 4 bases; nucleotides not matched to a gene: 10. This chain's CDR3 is CASVLGGRAADTQYF. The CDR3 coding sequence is TGCGCCAGCGTCCTCGGCGGGAGGGCCGCAGATACGCAGTATTTT.

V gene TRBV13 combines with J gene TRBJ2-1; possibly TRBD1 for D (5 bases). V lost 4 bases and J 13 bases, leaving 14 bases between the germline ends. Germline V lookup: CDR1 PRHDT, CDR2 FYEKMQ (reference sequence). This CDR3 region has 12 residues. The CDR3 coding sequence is TGTGCCAGCAGCTCCCAGGGCTACTCACAGTTCTTC. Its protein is CASSSQGYSQFF.

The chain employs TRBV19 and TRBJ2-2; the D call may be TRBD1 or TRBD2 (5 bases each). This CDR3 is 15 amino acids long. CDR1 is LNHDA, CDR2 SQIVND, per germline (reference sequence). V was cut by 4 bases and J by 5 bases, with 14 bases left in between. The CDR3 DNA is TGTGCCAGTAGTAGGGCAGGGAGAGGGACCGGGGAGCTGTTTTTT. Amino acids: CASSRAGRGTGELFF.

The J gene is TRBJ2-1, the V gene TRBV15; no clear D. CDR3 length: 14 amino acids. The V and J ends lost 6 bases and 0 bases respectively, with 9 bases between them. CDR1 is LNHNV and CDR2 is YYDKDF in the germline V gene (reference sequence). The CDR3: CATRLTSSYNEQFF. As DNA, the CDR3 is TGTGCCACCAGGTTGACGTCCTCCTACAATGAGCAGTTCTTC.

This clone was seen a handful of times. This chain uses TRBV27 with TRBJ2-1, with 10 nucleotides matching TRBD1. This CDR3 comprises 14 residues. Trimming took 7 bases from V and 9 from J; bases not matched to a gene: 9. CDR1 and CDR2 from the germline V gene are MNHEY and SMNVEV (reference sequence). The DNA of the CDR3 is TGTGCCAGCACCGGAGACAGGGGGCGCGGTGAGCAGTTCTTC. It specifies CASTGDRGRGEQFF.

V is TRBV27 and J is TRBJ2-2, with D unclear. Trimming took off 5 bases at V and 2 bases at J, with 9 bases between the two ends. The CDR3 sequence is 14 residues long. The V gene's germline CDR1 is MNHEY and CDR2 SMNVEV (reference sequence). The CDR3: CASSMLPNTGELFF. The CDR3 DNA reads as TGTGCCAGCAGTATGCTGCCTAACACCGGGGAGCTGTTTTTT.

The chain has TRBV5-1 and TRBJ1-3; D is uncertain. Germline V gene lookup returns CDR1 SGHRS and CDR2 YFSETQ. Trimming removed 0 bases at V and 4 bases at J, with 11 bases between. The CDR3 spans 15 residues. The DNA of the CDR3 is TGCGCCAGCAGCTTGGCGACCTCGGACGGAAACACCATATATTTT. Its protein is CASSLATSDGNTIYF.

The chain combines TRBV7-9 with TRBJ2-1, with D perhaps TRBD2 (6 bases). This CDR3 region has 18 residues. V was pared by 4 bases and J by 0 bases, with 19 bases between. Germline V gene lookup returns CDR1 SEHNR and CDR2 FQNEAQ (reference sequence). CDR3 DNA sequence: TGTGCCAGCAGCTCCACCCTCGCGAGGACTATCTCCTACAATGAGCAGTTCTTC. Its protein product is CASSSTLARTISYNEQFF.

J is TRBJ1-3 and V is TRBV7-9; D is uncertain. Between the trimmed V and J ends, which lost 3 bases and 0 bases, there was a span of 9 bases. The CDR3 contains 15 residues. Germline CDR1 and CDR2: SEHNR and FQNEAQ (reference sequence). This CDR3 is CASSFAGVSGNTIYF. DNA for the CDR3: TGTGCCAGCAGCTTCGCAGGAGTCTCTGGAAACACCATATATTTT.

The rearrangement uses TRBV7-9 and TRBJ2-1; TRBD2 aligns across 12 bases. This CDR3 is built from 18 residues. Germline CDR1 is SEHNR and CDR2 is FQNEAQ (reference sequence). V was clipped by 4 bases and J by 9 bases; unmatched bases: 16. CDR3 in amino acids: CASSWGLAGQGGGAEQFF. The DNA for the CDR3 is TGTGCCAGCAGCTGGGGACTAGCGGGTCAGGGGGGGGGCGCTGAGCAGTTCTTC. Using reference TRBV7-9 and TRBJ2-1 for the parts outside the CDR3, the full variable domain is DTGVSQNPRHKITKRGQNVTFRCDPISEHNRLYWYRQTLGQGPEFLTYFQNEAQLEKSRLLSDRFSAERPKGSFSTLEIQRTEQGDSAMYLCASSWGLAGQGGGAEQFFGPGTRLTVL.

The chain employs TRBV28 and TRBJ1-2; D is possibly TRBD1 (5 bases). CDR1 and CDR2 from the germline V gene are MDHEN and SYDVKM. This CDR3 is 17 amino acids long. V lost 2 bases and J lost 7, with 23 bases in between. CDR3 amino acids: CASSLEFYRISGSGYTF. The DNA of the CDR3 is TGTGCCAGCAGTTTAGAGTTCTACAGGATATCGGGAAGTGGCTACACCTTC.

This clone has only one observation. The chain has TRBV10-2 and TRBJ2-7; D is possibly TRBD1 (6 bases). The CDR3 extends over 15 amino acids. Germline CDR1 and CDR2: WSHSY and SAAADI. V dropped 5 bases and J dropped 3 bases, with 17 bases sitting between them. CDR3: CASSPGPGHYYEQYF. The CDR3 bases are TGCGCCAGCAGTCCAGGGCCGGGACACTACTACGAGCAGTACTTC.

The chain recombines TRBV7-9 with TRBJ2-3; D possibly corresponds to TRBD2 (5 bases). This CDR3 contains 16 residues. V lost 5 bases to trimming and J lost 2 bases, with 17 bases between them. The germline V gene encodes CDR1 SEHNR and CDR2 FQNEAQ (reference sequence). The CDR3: CASSPLEGIHTDTQYF. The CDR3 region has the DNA TGTGCCAGCAGCCCTCTCGAGGGTATCCACACAGATACGCAGTATTTT.

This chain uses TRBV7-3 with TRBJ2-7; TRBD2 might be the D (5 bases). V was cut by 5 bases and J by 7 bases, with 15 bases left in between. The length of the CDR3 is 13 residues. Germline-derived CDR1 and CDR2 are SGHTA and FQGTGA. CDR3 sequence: CASSRDPLGEQYF. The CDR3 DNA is TGTGCCAGCAGCCGGGATCCCCTGGGGGAGCAGTACTTC. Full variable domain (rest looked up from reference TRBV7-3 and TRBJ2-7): GAGVSQTPSNKVTEKGKYVELRCDPISGHTALYWYRQSLGQGPEFLIYFQGTGAADDSGLPNDRFFAVRPEGSVSTLKIQRTERGDSAVYLCASSRDPLGEQYFGPGTRLTVT.

CDR3 loop: CASSLEERMDRAVATNEKLFF. For the CDR3, the DNA is TGTGCCAGCAGTTTAGAGGAACGGATGGACAGGGCGGTTGCAACTAATGAAAAACTGTTTTTT. The rearrangement links TRBV27 to TRBJ1-4; 8 bases line up with TRBD1. This CDR3 comprises 21 residues. V shed 2 bases and J 0 bases; nucleotides not matched to a gene: 17. Germline CDR1 and CDR2: MNHEY and SMNVEV (reference sequence).

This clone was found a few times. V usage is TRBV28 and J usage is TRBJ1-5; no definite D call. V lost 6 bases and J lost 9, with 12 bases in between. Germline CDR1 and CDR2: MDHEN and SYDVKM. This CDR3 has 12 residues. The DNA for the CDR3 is TGTGCCAGCAGGCAGGCCGGCGGGCCCCAGCATTTT. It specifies CASRQAGGPQHF.

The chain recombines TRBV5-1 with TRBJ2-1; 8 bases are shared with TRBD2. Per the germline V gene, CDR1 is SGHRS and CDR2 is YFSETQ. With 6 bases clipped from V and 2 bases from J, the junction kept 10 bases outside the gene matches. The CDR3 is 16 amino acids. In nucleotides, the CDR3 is TGCGCCAGCAAAGGGGGATATAGCGGGACCTACAATGAGCAGTTCTTC. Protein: CASKGGYSGTYNEQFF.

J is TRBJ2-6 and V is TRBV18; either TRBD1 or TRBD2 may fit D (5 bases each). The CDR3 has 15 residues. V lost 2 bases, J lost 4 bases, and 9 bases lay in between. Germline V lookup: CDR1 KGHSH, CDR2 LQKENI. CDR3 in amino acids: CASSPSGQGANVLTF. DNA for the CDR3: TGTGCCAGCTCACCATCGGGGCAAGGGGCCAACGTCCTGACTTTC.

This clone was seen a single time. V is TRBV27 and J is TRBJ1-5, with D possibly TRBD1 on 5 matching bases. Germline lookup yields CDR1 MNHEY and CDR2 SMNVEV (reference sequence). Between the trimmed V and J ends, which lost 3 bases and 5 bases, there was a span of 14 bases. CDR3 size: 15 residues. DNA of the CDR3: TGTGCCAGCAGTTTCCGCGGGGACGGATATCAGCCCCAGCATTTT. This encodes CASSFRGDGYQPQHF.